The clone carrying this T cell receptor beta chain showed up just once. Its target is unknown. The sample belongs to a study of cytomegalovirus exposure and HLA in healthy donors. Whole-study findings and limits: For most subjects, TCR beta sequences were reported to predict HLA-A and HLA-B alleles with accuracy. TCR beta V- and J-gene trimming, according to a later analysis, was linked to a missense DCLRE1C variant.

Samples came from healthy bone marrow donors. Primers included in the PCR were 60 Vbeta and 13 Jbeta primers. TCRdb's copy holds only in-frame clones and misses some; the assay was immunoSEQ multiplex PCR. Seen here are 150,000 to 200,000 clones, about 80% observed once, and the top ten hold over 2%. The sequencing input was PBMCs. The receptor was isolated from a woman between 50 and 59 years old in good health and CMV-seronegative.

CDR3 nucleotides: TGTGCCAGCAGCCACCGACTAGCGGGGGGCCGAGCCTTCACCGGGGAGCTGTTTTTT. It is translated as CASSHRLAGGRAFTGELFF. The V and J genes are TRBV5-6 and TRBJ2-2, with TRBD2 identical over 13 bases. Germline V gene lookup returns CDR1 SGHDT and CDR2 YYEEEE. With 4 bases clipped from V and 4 bases from J, the junction kept 13 bases outside the gene matches. The CDR3 has 19 residues.